This T cell receptor beta chain is drawn from a study of graft-versus-host responses after intestinal transplantation. About this clone: Its antigen is currently unknown.

Data came from immunoSEQ multiplex PCR; TCRdb stores just in-frame clones and leaves some out. Of 70,000 to 95,000 clones listed, approximately 92% are singletons. This clonotype originated in a human donor who was the organ donor for an intestinal transplant. Source: unstimulated CD8+ T cells sorted from spleen or lymph node cells, taken before transplant.

CDR3 sequence: CASSPQGTSGYNEQFF. CDR3 nucleotide sequence: TGTGCCAGCAGCCCTCAAGGGACTAGCGGTTACAATGAGCAGTTCTTC. The chain employs TRBV9 and TRBJ2-1; 11 bases agree with TRBD2. V lost 4 bases, J lost 4 bases, and 7 bases stayed unmatched. This CDR3 comprises 16 residues. Germline loops: CDR1 SGDLS, CDR2 YYNGEE. Combining the CDR3 with reference TRBV9 and TRBJ2-1 gives the whole variable domain DSGVTQTPKHLITATGQRVTLRCSPRSGDLSVYWYQQSLDQGLQFLIQYYNGEERAKGNILERFSAQQFPDLHSELNLSSLELGDSALYFCASSPQGTSGYNEQFFGPGTRLTVL.